The 22 T cell receptor beta chains presented below share a single source sample, sequenced in a study of human T cells and chemical hapten exposure. As for time point: pre-sensitization, week 0. Specified treatment: therapeutic diphenylcyclopropenone sensitization with weekly scalp DPC. TCRdb reprocessed the RACE reads with MiXCR, giving one entry per CDR3 protein. Of 100,000 to 150,000 distinct CDR3 sequences in the sample, approximately 13% are singletons; the top ten hold approximately 2.6%. The starting material was whole blood, obtained in connection with sensitization to the hapten diphenylcyclopropenone (DPC). All receptors derive from a woman aged 18-29 years with alopecia areata. Some clones in this sample may be carry-over from other donors' samples.

This clonotype was counted ten times or more. This chain joins TRBV6-5 and TRBJ2-1; a weak D match, TRBD2 (6 bases). The CDR3 has 18 amino acids. Trimming stripped 7 bases from V and 4 bases from J, with 26 bases between. The V gene's germline CDR1 is MNHEY and CDR2 SVGAGI. The CDR3 protein is CASIRRPAAGSLYNEQFF. Here the CDR3 DNA reads TGTGCCAGCATTCGCCGACCTGCGGCGGGGAGCCTATACAATGAGCAGTTCTTC.

This clonotype was counted only a few times. The chain combines TRBV7-6 with TRBJ2-1, with 7 bases fitting TRBD2. The length of the CDR3 is 14 residues. With 7 bases clipped from V and 2 bases from J, the junction kept 5 bases outside the gene matches. CDR1 is SGHVS, CDR2 FNYEAQ, per germline. In DNA, the CDR3 is TGTGCCAGCATCGGGGACTACCCCTACAATGAGCAGTTCTTC. This sequence encodes CASIGDYPYNEQFF.

CDR3 nucleotides: TGTGCCAGCACCAAACACGAAAAGGAAGGATCGCCCCAGCATTTT. It translates to CASTKHEKEGSPQHF. The chain carries TRBV6-2 or TRBV6-3 and TRBJ1-5; no definite D call. Trimming took 7 bases from V and 9 from J, leaving 22 bases between them. Germline CDR1 MNHEY, CDR2 SVGEGT. The CDR3 is made up of 15 amino acids.

The CDR3 loop reads CASGSMGYGYTF. Here the CDR3 DNA reads TGTGCCAGTGGGTCGATGGGCTATGGCTACACCTTC. The chain carries TRBV28 and TRBJ1-2, with no clear D. The germline V gene has CDR1 MDHEN and CDR2 SYDVKM. V was cut by 9 bases and J by 4 bases, with 12 bases left in between. This CDR3 is 12 amino acids long.

The V call is TRBV7-6, the J call TRBJ2-2; maybe TRBD1 (6 bases). Trimming removed 5 bases at V and 2 bases at J, with 12 bases between. Germline V gene data show CDR1 as SGHVS and CDR2 as FNYEAQ. The CDR3 runs 15 residues. CDR3 sequence (DNA): TGTGCCAGCAGCCCCAAGGACAGCAACACCGGGGAGCTGTTTTTT. It specifies CASSPKDSNTGELFF.

This clonotype appeared a few times. The J gene is TRBJ2-1, the V gene TRBV29-1, with 7 bases identical to TRBD1. Germline V CDR1 and CDR2: SQVTM, ANQGSEA. CDR3 size: 14 residues. The junction had 8 bases not matched to a gene; V was cut back by 7 bases and J by 2 bases. CDR3 DNA sequence: TGCAGCGCTAGGACAGGAGGTGCCTACAATGAGCAGTTCTTC. As protein: CSARTGGAYNEQFF.

The chain carries TRBV6-2 or TRBV6-3 and TRBJ2-7; D may be TRBD2 (6 bases). Trimming cost V 2 bases and J 2 bases, with 16 bases left between them. Germline values: CDR1 MNHEY, CDR2 SVGEGT. The CDR3 is 16 amino acids. CDR3 loop: CASSYTTRGWTYEQYF. For the CDR3, the DNA is TGTGCCAGCAGTTACACGACCCGGGGGTGGACCTACGAGCAGTACTTC.

The chain carries TRBV7-6 and TRBJ1-2; D not certain. There are 13 residues in the CDR3. With 1 base removed from V and 2 bases from J, the gap between germline ends came to 5 bases. Germline CDR1 SGHVS, CDR2 FNYEAQ. CDR3 nucleotide sequence: TGTGCCAGCAGCTTAGGACTGAACTATGGCTACACCTTC. Residues: CASSLGLNYGYTF.

There are many counts of this clonotype. The gene calls are TRBV7-9 and TRBJ2-2; tentatively, D is TRBD1 or TRBD2 (5 bases each). Trimming removed 4 bases from V and 1 base from J, with 10 bases in between. Germline CDR1 is SEHNR and CDR2 is FQNEAQ (reference sequence). The CDR3 loop spans 15 amino acids. CDR3 loop: CASSSGRRNTGELFF. The CDR3 coding sequence is TGTGCCAGCAGCTCGGGACGAAGGAACACCGGGGAGCTGTTTTTT.

This clonotype was found many times. This rearrangement joins TRBV6-5 to TRBJ2-1, with TRBD2 identical over 8 bases. V was pared by 5 bases and J by 3 bases, with 9 bases of the junction left unmatched. Germline lookup yields CDR1 MNHEY and CDR2 SVGAGI. This CDR3 has 16 amino acids. The CDR3 nucleotides are TGTGCCAGCAGTCGAGCCGGGGGGGGTCGCTACAATGAGCAGTTCTTC. As protein: CASSRAGGGRYNEQFF.

This chain uses TRBV12-3 or TRBV12-4 with TRBJ1-1, with 9 bases lining up with TRBD1. The junction had 4 bases not matched to a gene; V was cut back by 4 bases and J by 7 bases. The CDR3 totals 13 residues. The CDR3 DNA follows: TGTGCCAGCAGTTCGTACAGGGGGCGTGAAGCTTTCTTT. This sequence encodes CASSSYRGREAFF.

The chain combines TRBV2 with TRBJ2-3; a weak D match, TRBD2 (6 bases). Between the trimmed V and J ends, which lost 6 bases and 2 bases, there was a span of 9 bases. Looked up from germline, CDR1 is SNHLY and CDR2 is FYNNEI. The CDR3 spans 13 residues. The CDR3 DNA follows: TGTGCCAGCAGGGGACTCTTCACAGATACGCAGTATTTT. Residues: CASRGLFTDTQYF.

The sample holds many counts of this clonotype. This chain joins TRBV7-2 and TRBJ1-5; D unresolved. CDR3 length equals 13 residues. The germline V gene has CDR1 SGHTA and CDR2 FQGNSA. With 5 bases removed from V and 3 bases from J, the gap between germline ends came to 8 bases. The CDR3 DNA reads as TGTGCCAGCAGCCAAACCGTCAATCAGCCCCAGCATTTT. Translated, it gives CASSQTVNQPQHF.

This clonotype appeared a few times. V and J are TRBV29-1 and TRBJ2-5; D call uncertain. Trimming removed 4 bases at V and 3 bases at J, with 9 bases between. CDR1 and CDR2 from the germline V gene are SQVTM and ANQGSEA. This CDR3 is built from 12 residues. The CDR3 spells CSVARRKETQYF. The CDR3 DNA reads TGCAGCGTTGCGCGTCGGAAAGAGACCCAGTACTTC.

The chain recombines TRBV4-3 with TRBJ2-2; a possible D gene is TRBD1 (7 bases). The CDR3 runs to 17 residues. Trimming shortened V by 0 bases and J by 4 bases, and 15 bases separated the two germline ends. From germline, CDR1 is LGHNA and CDR2 YSLEER. CDR3: CASSQDSWRGLTGELFF. In DNA form, the CDR3 reads TGCGCCAGCAGCCAAGATTCATGGAGGGGGCTCACCGGGGAGCTGTTTTTT.

This chain uses TRBV20-1 with TRBJ2-7; 7 nucleotides match TRBD1. CDR3 length: 12 residues. The V gene's germline CDR1 is DFQATT and CDR2 SNEGSKA (reference sequence). Losses at the gene ends were 6 bases for V and 5 bases for J; bases not matched to a gene: 7. Here the CDR3 reads CSAPTGKNEQYF. The CDR3 bases are TGCAGTGCCCCGACAGGGAAGAACGAGCAGTACTTC.

This rearrangement joins TRBV7-2 to TRBJ2-3; D tentatively reads TRBD1 or TRBD2 (5 bases each). CDR1 is SGHTA, CDR2 FQGNSA, per germline. The CDR3 has 13 residues. V lost 8 bases to trimming and J lost 4 bases, with 13 bases between them. For the CDR3, the DNA is TGTGCCAGCTCGTCGGGGCGATCAGATACGCAGTATTTT. Its protein product is CASSSGRSDTQYF.

The rearrangement links TRBV4-1 to TRBJ2-2, with D unclear. V was pared by 1 base and J by 3 bases, with 6 bases between. CDR3 size: 14 residues. Germline V CDR1 and CDR2: MGHRA, YSYEKL. The CDR3 DNA is TGCGCCAGCAGCCAAGCTCCATACACCGGGGAGCTGTTTTTT. Translation: CASSQAPYTGELFF.

The chain couples TRBV6-6 to TRBJ1-2, with TRBD1 as a possible D gene (5 bases). V lost 0 bases and J lost 0, with 17 bases in between. Germline values: CDR1 MNHNY, CDR2 SVGAGI (reference sequence). This CDR3 spans 18 amino acids. The CDR3 protein is CASSYSRGDVSSNYGYTF. DNA for the CDR3: TGTGCCAGCAGTTACTCGAGAGGGGACGTCAGCTCTAACTATGGCTACACCTTC.

This clonotype occurred a few times. CDR3 in amino acids: CASSQGTEETQYF. The CDR3 DNA follows: TGTGCCAGCAGCCAAGGGACAGAAGAGACCCAGTACTTC. The chain recombines TRBV6-2 or TRBV6-3 with TRBJ2-5; TRBD1 matches 7 bases. The CDR3 contains 13 residues. Unmatched junction bases numbered 4, after V lost 6 bases and J lost 3 bases. The germline CDR1 and CDR2 sequences are MNHEY and SVGEGT.

This rearrangement joins TRBV6-2 or TRBV6-3 to TRBJ2-2; the match to TRBD1 covers 7 bases. The CDR3 contains 13 residues. Germline V gene lookup returns CDR1 MNHEY and CDR2 SVGEGT. The junction had 7 bases not matched to a gene; V was cut back by 6 bases and J by 9 bases. The CDR3 is CASRPQGSRELFF. Here the CDR3 DNA reads TGTGCCAGCAGACCACAGGGGAGTCGGGAGCTGTTTTTT.

For the CDR3, the DNA is TGTGCCAGCAGCCCACTCCCTATAGCGGGGGTGTACAATGAGCAGTTCTTC. This encodes CASSPLPIAGVYNEQFF. This sequence joins TRBV7-9 and TRBJ2-1; 9 bases match TRBD2. The CDR3 is 17 amino acids. The V and J ends lost 5 bases and 4 bases, in that order; junction bases with no gene match: 12. Germline CDR1 reads SEHNR; CDR2 reads FQNEAQ (reference sequence).